The 22 T cell receptor beta chains presented below share a single source sample, sequenced in a study of blood T cell repertoires in COVID-19. Measured with immunoSEQ multiplex PCR; TCRdb has only the in-frame clones, and not every one. The repertoire includes around 86,000 clones, 85% of them detected once, and approximately 40% sits in the top ten. What was sequenced was peripheral blood. These receptors all stem from an elderly man with acute or convalescent COVID-19.

A single count supports this clone. This chain links TRBV27 with TRBJ2-3; 8 bases agree with TRBD1. Germline lookup yields CDR1 MNHEY and CDR2 SMNVEV (reference sequence). J lost 11 bases, V lost 2 bases, and 15 bases had no gene match. The CDR3 loop spans 16 amino acids. CDR3 coding DNA: TGTGCCAGCAGTTTAGGCCTCGGGACAGGAGAACAGGGGCAGTATTTT. It codes for CASSLGLGTGEQGQYF.

The chain has TRBV7-3 and TRBJ2-1, with 9 bases aligning to TRBD2. CDR3 length equals 16 residues. CDR1 SGHTA and CDR2 FQGTGA come from the germline V gene. The trim removed 6 bases at V and 4 bases at J, leaving 10 bases unmatched. This chain's CDR3 is CASSHPGLAPYNEQFF. The CDR3 DNA follows: TGTGCCAGCAGTCATCCGGGACTAGCCCCATACAATGAGCAGTTCTTC.

CDR3 in amino acids: CARPGQNEKLFF. The CDR3 nucleotides read TGTGCCAGACCCGGACAGAATGAAAAACTGTTTTTT. The rearrangement links TRBV19 to TRBJ1-4; weak D call: TRBD1 (6 bases). Germline-derived CDR1 and CDR2 are LNHDA and SQIVND (reference sequence). CDR3 length: 12 residues. V dropped 9 bases and J dropped 5 bases, with 10 bases sitting between them.

The chain is built from TRBV19 and TRBJ2-5, with TRBD2 identical over 13 bases. The CDR3 runs to 17 residues. Trimming at V came to 5 bases and at J to 3 bases, leaving 9 bases not matched to a gene. The germline V gene has CDR1 LNHDA and CDR2 SQIVND (reference sequence). CDR3 nucleotide sequence: TGTGCCAGTAGTGCGGACACTGGGACTAGCGGGAAAGAGACCCAGTACTTC. Translating gives CASSADTGTSGKETQYF. The full variable domain, rest sourced from reference TRBV19 and TRBJ2-5, is DGGITQSPKYLFRKEGQNVTLSCEQNLNHDAMYWYRQDPGQGLRLIYYSQIVNDFQKGDIAEGYSVSREKKESFPLTVTSAQKNPTAFYLCASSADTGTSGKETQYFGPGTRLLVL.

The V gene is TRBV29-1, the J gene TRBJ1-1; D perhaps matches TRBD1 (6 bases). Trimming took off 4 bases at V and 1 base at J, with 10 bases between the two ends. The germline CDR1 and CDR2 sequences are SQVTM and ANQGSEA. The CDR3 loop spans 13 amino acids. The CDR3 reads CSVGGGGNTEAFF. As DNA, the CDR3 is TGCAGCGTTGGGGGGGGCGGGAACACTGAAGCTTTCTTT. Full variable domain (rest looked up from reference TRBV29-1 and TRBJ1-1): SAVISQKPSRDICQRGTSLTIQCQVDSQVTMMFWYRQQPGQSLTLIATANQGSEATYESGFVIDKFPISRPNLTFSTLTVSNMSPEDSSIYLCSVGGGGNTEAFFGQGTRLTVV.

The chain recombines TRBV5-1 with TRBJ2-2; no firm D call. V shed 0 bases and J shed 6 bases, with 3 bases lying between them. This CDR3 is 12 amino acids long. Germline lookup yields CDR1 SGHRS and CDR2 YFSETQ. This CDR3 is CASSLGAGELFF. In DNA, the CDR3 is TGCGCCAGCAGCTTGGGCGCCGGGGAGCTGTTTTTT. The entire variable domain, with the rest obtained from reference TRBV5-1 and TRBJ2-2, is as follows: KAGVTQTPRYLIKTRGQQVTLSCSPISGHRSVSWYQQTPGQGLQFLFEYFSETQRNKGNFPGRFSGRQFSNSRSEMNVSTLELGDSALYLCASSLGAGELFFGEGSRLTVL.

This clone was seen a single time. This chain links TRBV6-5 with TRBJ2-3; 8 nucleotides agree with TRBD2. Trimming took 6 bases from V and 6 from J; bases not matched to a gene: 8. The CDR3 is 14 amino acids. Per the germline V gene, CDR1 is MNHEY and CDR2 is SVGAGI. The CDR3 region has the DNA TGTGCCAGCAGGCCCACCGGGGGGGCGGATACGCAGTATTTT. Translated: CASRPTGGADTQYF.

This clone was detected once. J is TRBJ1-1 and V is TRBV5-1, with D perhaps matching TRBD1 (6 bases). In germline, CDR1 is SGHRS, CDR2 YFSETQ. The V and J ends lost 4 bases and 0 bases respectively, with 13 bases between them. This CDR3 has 15 amino acids. CDR3 sequence (DNA): TGCGCCAGCAGCGTACAGGGCTGGGTGAACACTGAAGCTTTCTTT. Amino acid sequence: CASSVQGWVNTEAFF.

The rearrangement joins TRBV30 to TRBJ1-2; the D is unclear. Germline-derived CDR1 and CDR2 are GTSNPN and SVGIG (reference sequence). V shed 0 bases and J shed 0 bases, with 11 bases lying between them. The CDR3 has 15 amino acids. In nucleotides, the CDR3 is TGTGCCTGGAGTGTACCAGAGGGTGCTAACTATGGCTACACCTTC. Translation: CAWSVPEGANYGYTF.

This sequence joins TRBV3-1 (or the pseudogene TRBV3-2) and TRBJ2-3; 9 bases align to TRBD2. Germline V gene lookup returns CDR1 LGHDT and CDR2 YNNKEL (reference sequence). CDR3 length: 16 amino acids. The junction had 8 bases not matched to a gene; V was cut back by 1 base and J by 6 bases. The CDR3 DNA follows: TGTGCCAGCAGCCAAGGTCTAGCGGGACCGCTTGATACGCAGTATTTT. Protein product: CASSQGLAGPLDTQYF.

This chain uses TRBV9 with TRBJ2-1, with 8 bases matching TRBD2. Germline CDR1 reads SGDLS; CDR2 reads YYNGEE. Trimming cost V 0 bases and J 2 bases; bases outside gene matches: 4. The CDR3 is 16 amino acids. Here the CDR3 DNA reads TGTGCCAGCAGCGTAGGCGTCGGGAGGGCCTACAATGAGCAGTTCTTC. Translating gives CASSVGVGRAYNEQFF.

The chain recombines TRBV24-1 with TRBJ2-3, with 9 bases that match TRBD2. The CDR3 extends over 16 amino acids. V was pared by 5 bases and J by 4 bases, with 9 bases of the junction left unmatched. CDR1 KGHDR and CDR2 SFDVKD come from the germline V gene. The CDR3 DNA reads as TGTGCCACCAGTGGGATAGCGGGAGAGTATTCAGATACGCAGTATTTT. Translated, it gives CATSGIAGEYSDTQYF.

This clone was picked up one time. The genes are TRBV6-5 and TRBJ2-7; D is possibly TRBD1 (6 bases). Trimming took off 5 bases at V and 2 bases at J, with 16 bases between the two ends. Germline-derived CDR1 and CDR2 are MNHEY and SVGAGI. This CDR3 contains 15 residues. In DNA form, the CDR3 reads TGTGCCAGCAGTCCCCAAAGGACAGCAACCTACGAGCAGTACTTC. It encodes CASSPQRTATYEQYF.

The chain combines TRBV2 with TRBJ1-1, with D perhaps matching TRBD1 (5 bases). Germline V gives CDR1 SNHLY, CDR2 FYNNEI. The CDR3 loop spans 14 amino acids. With 5 bases removed from V and 0 bases from J, the gap between germline ends came to 10 bases. Here the CDR3 reads CASSSDRMNTEAFF. CDR3 sequence (DNA): TGTGCCAGCAGTTCCGACAGAATGAACACTGAAGCTTTCTTT.

The gene calls are TRBV9 and TRBJ1-4; D gene ambiguous. Trimming removed 2 bases from V and 6 bases from J, with 11 bases in between. Germline values: CDR1 SGDLS, CDR2 YYNGEE. The CDR3 is 14 amino acids. CDR3 sequence reads: CASSVGLGDEKLFF. CDR3 nucleotides: TGTGCCAGCAGCGTGGGATTGGGAGATGAAAAACTGTTTTTT.

The DNA of the CDR3 is TGTGCCAGCAGCCGGGGCGAGCAGCCCCAGCATTTT. This sequence encodes CASSRGEQPQHF. The chain has TRBV3-1 (or the pseudogene TRBV3-2) and TRBJ1-5; TRBD1 might be the D (5 bases). Trimming pared 4 bases from V and 7 bases from J, leaving 8 bases between. Germline V gives CDR1 LGHDT, CDR2 YNNKEL (reference sequence). This CDR3 is built from 12 residues.

In DNA form, the CDR3 reads TGTGCCAGTACCCAAACAGGACGATCATCTGGCTACACCTTC. Encoded protein: CASTQTGRSSGYTF. This rearrangement joins TRBV19 to TRBJ1-2; a weak D match, TRBD1 (5 bases). V shed 7 bases and J shed 7 bases, with 19 bases lying between them. Looked up from germline, CDR1 is LNHDA and CDR2 is SQIVND (reference sequence). The CDR3 has 14 amino acids.

V gene TRBV15 combines with J gene TRBJ1-3; D possibly corresponds to TRBD1 (5 bases). This CDR3 is built from 14 residues. The germline V gene has CDR1 LNHNV and CDR2 YYDKDF (reference sequence). Trimming removed 5 bases from V and 0 bases from J, with 8 bases in between. CDR3: CATSPGGSGNTIYF. The DNA of the CDR3 is TGTGCCACCAGCCCGGGGGGCTCTGGAAACACCATATATTTT.

The chain is built from TRBV28 and TRBJ2-1, with 7 bases identical to TRBD2. The CDR3 consists of 16 residues. Per the germline V gene, CDR1 is MDHEN and CDR2 is SYDVKM. V shed 4 bases, J shed 8 bases, and the junction held 14 bases outside the gene matches. CDR3 loop: CASSSTGGEGTDEQFF. The DNA for the CDR3 is TGTGCCAGCAGTTCTACGGGGGGTGAAGGAACCGATGAGCAGTTCTTC.

The chain uses TRBV10-2 and TRBJ2-7; 9 positions agree with TRBD2. CDR1 and CDR2 (germline): WSHSY, SAAADI. With V trimmed by 6 bases and J by 1 base, 10 bases remained unmatched. This CDR3 has 16 residues. The CDR3 region is CASSDKTSGPSYEQYF. CDR3 nucleotides: TGCGCCAGCAGCGATAAAACTAGCGGGCCTTCCTACGAGCAGTACTTC.

The V gene is TRBV4-1, the J gene TRBJ2-7; the match to TRBD1 covers 8 bases. Germline values: CDR1 MGHRA, CDR2 YSYEKL. The CDR3 runs to 16 residues. V lost 0 bases to trimming and J lost 3 bases; unmatched junction nucleotides: 7. CDR3 sequence (DNA): TGCGCCAGCAGCCAAGAAGATGAGACAGGGGTCTACGAGCAGTACTTC. Translated: CASSQEDETGVYEQYF.

This clone was detected once. The V and J genes are TRBV5-4 and TRBJ2-1; possibly TRBD2 for D (5 bases). Germline V gene sequence: CDR1 SGHNT, CDR2 YYREEE (reference sequence). V was shortened by 0 bases and J by 4 bases, with 11 bases between the two germline ends. The CDR3 has 15 residues. CDR3 nucleotides: TGTGCCAGCAGCTTGGTGGGGAGTACGTACAATGAGCAGTTCTTC. The encoded protein is CASSLVGSTYNEQFF. Full variable domain (rest looked up from reference TRBV5-4 and TRBJ2-1): ETGVTQSPTHLIKTRGQQVTLRCSSQSGHNTVSWYQQALGQGPQFIFQYYREEENGRGNFPPRFSGLQFPNYSSELNVNALELDDSALYLCASSLVGSTYNEQFFGPGTRLTVL.